Presented here are 16 T cell receptor beta chains from one specimen sequenced in a study of blood T cell repertoires in COVID-19. Clones were read by immunoSEQ multiplex PCR, and TCRdb kept only the in-frame ones, dropping some. This sample has 200,000 or so clones; 75% to 90% occur once, and the top ten carry around 2.3%. Sequencing input: PBMCs or T cells enriched from blood (not recorded which). All receptors come from a middle-aged woman with acute COVID-19.

The chain couples TRBV28 to TRBJ2-3; D unresolved. V lost 1 base and J lost 0, with 8 bases in between. In germline, CDR1 is MDHEN, CDR2 SYDVKM. This CDR3 has 15 residues. The CDR3 spells CASSLFLSSTDTQYF. The DNA for the CDR3 is TGTGCCAGCAGTTTATTTCTTTCTAGCACAGATACGCAGTATTTT.

The J gene is TRBJ2-3, the V gene TRBV3-1 (or the pseudogene TRBV3-2), with D unclear. Trimming shortened V by 0 bases and J by 0 bases, and 7 bases separated the two germline ends. This CDR3 region has 15 residues. Germline V gene lookup returns CDR1 LGHDT and CDR2 YNNKEL (reference sequence). The CDR3 region has the DNA TGTGCCAGCAGCCAAGACCCCCCTAGCACAGATACGCAGTATTTT. It is translated as CASSQDPPSTDTQYF.

The V call is TRBV5-5, the J call TRBJ1-2; D unresolved. Germline loops: CDR1 SGHKS, CDR2 YYEKEE (reference sequence). The CDR3 contains 14 residues. V was pared by 0 bases and J by 7 bases, with 13 bases between. As DNA, the CDR3 is TGTGCCAGCAGCTTGGGCCCCGGGGATGGTGGCTACACCTTC. Its translation: CASSLGPGDGGYTF.

The V and J genes are TRBV7-3 and TRBJ2-2; maybe TRBD2 (6 bases). The V end was cut by 4 bases, the J end by 6 bases, with 15 bases between. The length of the CDR3 is 15 residues. Germline V gene sequence: CDR1 SGHTA, CDR2 FQGTGA. The CDR3 reads CASSSEGTVPGELFF. CDR3 coding DNA: TGTGCCAGCAGCTCGGAGGGGACCGTTCCCGGGGAGCTGTTTTTT.

V usage is TRBV19 and J usage is TRBJ1-4, with D uncertain. Germline V gene data show CDR1 as LNHDA and CDR2 as SQIVND (reference sequence). Trimming stripped 3 bases from V and 7 bases from J, with 12 bases between. CDR3 length equals 14 residues. CDR3 residues: CASSIRASGEKLFF. CDR3 in DNA: TGTGCCAGTAGTATCCGTGCATCGGGTGAAAAACTGTTTTTT.

V is TRBV14 and J is TRBJ2-7; TRBD2 aligns across 8 bases. In germline, CDR1 is SGHDN, CDR2 FVKESK. The CDR3 is 15 amino acids. Germline trimming cut 6 bases from V and 0 bases from J; bases unmatched to any gene: 7. The CDR3 DNA reads as TGTGCCAGCAGACACGGACTAGCCAACTCCTACGAGCAGTACTTC. It encodes CASRHGLANSYEQYF.

The rearrangement links TRBV4-1 to TRBJ2-3, with 13 bases fitting TRBD2. This CDR3 is built from 16 residues. The trim removed 3 bases at V and 3 bases at J, leaving 3 bases unmatched. The germline V gene encodes CDR1 MGHRA and CDR2 YSYEKL. The CDR3 DNA is TGCGCCAGCAGCCAGGTGACTAGCGGGAGGACAGATACGCAGTATTTT. This translates into CASSQVTSGRTDTQYF.

The V gene is TRBV5-6, the J gene TRBJ1-1; TRBD1 matches at 11 bases. This CDR3 region has 16 residues. The germline V gene encodes CDR1 SGHDT and CDR2 YYEEEE. V dropped 0 bases and J dropped 4; count of bases not matched to a gene: 5. CDR3 loop: CASSLVLGQGGTEAFF. The CDR3 DNA sequence: TGTGCCAGCAGCTTGGTGTTGGGACAGGGGGGCACTGAAGCTTTCTTT.

This clone appeared a few times. This chain joins TRBV4-2 and TRBJ2-7, with TRBD1 as a possible D gene (6 bases). This CDR3 comprises 18 residues. Trimming removed 0 bases from V and 6 bases from J, with 24 bases in between. Per the germline V gene, CDR1 is LGHNA and CDR2 is YNFKEQ. The CDR3 nucleotides are TGTGCCAGCAGCCAAGATGAAGTTGGACAGACTGCAAATTGCGAGCAGTACTTC. It is translated as CASSQDEVGQTANCEQYF.

This chain links TRBV19 with TRBJ2-7; unclear D gene. The CDR3 extends over 15 amino acids. Germline-derived CDR1 and CDR2 are LNHDA and SQIVND (reference sequence). Trimming left V 1 base short and J 4 bases short, with 14 bases between. The chain's CDR3 is CASSIVAQPGYEQYF. CDR3 bases: TGTGCCAGTAGTATAGTCGCACAGCCCGGATACGAGCAGTACTTC.

The J gene is TRBJ2-7, the V gene TRBV5-1; D unclear. V gave up 1 base and J gave up 4 bases, with 12 bases separating them. This CDR3 comprises 14 residues. Germline CDR1 is SGHRS and CDR2 is YFSETQ. For the CDR3, the DNA is TGCGCCAGCAGCTTGTCGACTGGAACATACGAGCAGTACTTC. It specifies CASSLSTGTYEQYF.

The chain recombines TRBV12-3 or TRBV12-4 with TRBJ2-3, with no clear D. Trimming removed 3 bases at V and 3 bases at J, with 4 bases between. The CDR3 runs 12 residues. DNA of the CDR3: TGTGCCAGCAGTTTCTATACAGATACGCAGTATTTT. It yields the protein CASSFYTDTQYF.

DNA for the CDR3: TGTGCCAGCAGCTTATACCTCTGGCATCAGCCCCAGCATTTT. Its protein product is CASSLYLWHQPQHF. The V call is TRBV7-2, the J call TRBJ1-5; D ambiguous. V shed 2 bases and J shed 5 bases, with 10 bases lying between them. The V gene's germline CDR1 is SGHTA and CDR2 FQGNSA. The CDR3 is made up of 14 amino acids.

The chain couples TRBV3-1 (or the pseudogene TRBV3-2) to TRBJ2-4; 7 nucleotides match TRBD2. Germline-derived CDR1 and CDR2 are LGHDT and YNNKEL (reference sequence). The V gene end was trimmed by 0 bases and the J gene end by 8 bases; junction bases not matched to a gene: 13. The CDR3 loop spans 17 amino acids. The CDR3: CASSQEASGTGGDIQYF. As DNA, the CDR3 is TGTGCCAGCAGCCAAGAAGCCTCCGGGACGGGGGGAGACATTCAGTACTTC.

The chain recombines TRBV19 with TRBJ2-7, with 8 bases matching TRBD2. Germline V CDR1 and CDR2: LNHDA, SQIVND (reference sequence). With 2 bases clipped from V and 0 bases from J, the junction kept 3 bases outside the gene matches. This CDR3 is 15 amino acids long. The CDR3 DNA follows: TGTGCCAGTAGTATAAGGGCGGGAGGCTCCTACGAGCAGTACTTC. It codes for CASSIRAGGSYEQYF.

V and J are TRBV7-3 and TRBJ2-1; D is undetermined. CDR1 is SGHTA and CDR2 is FQGTGA in the germline V gene. The CDR3 has 15 residues. Trimming cost V 2 bases and J 0 bases, with 8 bases left between them. For the CDR3, the DNA is TGTGCCAGCAGCTTAGCGAGAAGCTCCTACAATGAGCAGTTCTTC. Residues: CASSLARSSYNEQFF.